This T cell receptor (beta chain) was sequenced for a study of T cells in localized non-small cell lung cancer. This CDR3 has 16 residues. Looked up from germline, CDR1 is SGHRS and CDR2 is YFSETQ. Germline trimming cut 2 bases from V and 5 bases from J; bases unmatched to any gene: 7. Clones were sequenced by immunoSEQ multiplex PCR, and TCRdb holds only the in-frame ones, with some missing. This sample yields approximately 4,000 clones, of which about 28% are seen a single time; 11% belongs to the top ten. As to this clone: What it recognizes is unknown.

Whole-study findings and limits: Only one tumor region was sequenced, so heterogeneity remains possible. The study found T cell clonality highest in uninvolved adjacent lung, above tumor. A median of around 60 clones ranked among the top 100 in tumor appeared in adjacent lung.

V is TRBV5-1 and J is TRBJ2-3; 11 positions match TRBD2. This material consisted of normal lung tissue next to the tumor, taken before any cancer treatment. This clonotype was obtained from an older male donor with stage III lung adenocarcinoma. CDR3 sequence (DNA): TGCGCCAGCAGCTTAGAGACTAGCGGGATGGGAGATACGCAGTATTTT. Protein: CASSLETSGMGDTQYF.